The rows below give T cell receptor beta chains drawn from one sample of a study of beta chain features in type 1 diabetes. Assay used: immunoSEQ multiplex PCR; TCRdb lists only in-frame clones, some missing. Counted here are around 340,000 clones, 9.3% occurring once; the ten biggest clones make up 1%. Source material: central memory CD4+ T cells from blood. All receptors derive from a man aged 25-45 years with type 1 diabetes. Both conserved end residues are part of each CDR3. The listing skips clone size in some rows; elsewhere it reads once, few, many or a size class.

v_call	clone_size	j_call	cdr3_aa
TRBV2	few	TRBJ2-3	CASSDLDTQYF
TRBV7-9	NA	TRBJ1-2	CASSLARTYGYTF
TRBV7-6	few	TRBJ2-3	CASSLEQGGTDTQYF
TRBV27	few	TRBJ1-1	CASSSRLGGGRGTEAFF
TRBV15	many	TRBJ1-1	CATSTGTDTEAFF
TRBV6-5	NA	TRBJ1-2	CASTSLGGNYGYTF
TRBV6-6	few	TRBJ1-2	CASSSVNRGQYGYTF
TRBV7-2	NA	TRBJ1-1	CASSLEWSSEAFF
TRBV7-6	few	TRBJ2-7	CASSLSGETYEQYF
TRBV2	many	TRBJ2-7	CASSADYSYEQYF
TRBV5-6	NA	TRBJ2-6	CASSFGTGISGANVLTF
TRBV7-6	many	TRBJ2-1	CASSPTSGGQLVQFF
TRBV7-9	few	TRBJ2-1	CASSAKAGALRFNEQFF
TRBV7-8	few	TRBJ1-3	CASSLDYFSGNTIYF
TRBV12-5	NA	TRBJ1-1	CASGFGDGPLGAFF
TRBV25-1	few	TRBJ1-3	CASSEFGPGNTIYF
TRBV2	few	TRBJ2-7	CASSVKVASSYEQYF
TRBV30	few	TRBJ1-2	CAWGGNYGYTF
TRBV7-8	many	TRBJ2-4	CASSAAGQGAKNIQYF
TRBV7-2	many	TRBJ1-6	CASSTGGQANNSPLHF
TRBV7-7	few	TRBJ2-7	CASSTGEGPYEQYF
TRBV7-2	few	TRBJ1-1	CASSFDRVTEAFF
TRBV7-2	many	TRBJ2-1	CASSFGQGRNEQFF
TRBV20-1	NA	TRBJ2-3	CSATLLDTQYF
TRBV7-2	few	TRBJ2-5	CASTTPAGTQYF
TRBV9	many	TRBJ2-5	CASSVAGGALGETQYF
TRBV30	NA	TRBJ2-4	CANGAAGGNIQYF
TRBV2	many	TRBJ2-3	CASSEPGLTDTQYF
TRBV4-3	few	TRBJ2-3	CASSQEPPTGLTDTQYF
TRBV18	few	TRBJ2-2	CASSPPGGRTGELFF
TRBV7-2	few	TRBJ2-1	CASSLVGSLNEQFF
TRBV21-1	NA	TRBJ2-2	CASSKQGLATGELFF
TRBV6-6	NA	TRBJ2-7	CASSSTSGGYEQYF
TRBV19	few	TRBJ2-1	CASSIDFRGAEQFF
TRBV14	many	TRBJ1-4	CASSPAKFGEKLFF
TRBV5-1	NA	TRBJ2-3	CASSTGVSLGTDTQYF
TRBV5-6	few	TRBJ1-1	CASSLGTGGMNTEAFF
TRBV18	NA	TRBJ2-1	CASSPAGQGSYNEQFF
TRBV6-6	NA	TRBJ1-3	CASSYPTGTSGNTIYF
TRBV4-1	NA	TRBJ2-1	CASSQELAGSYNEQFF
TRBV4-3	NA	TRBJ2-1	CASENANNEQFF
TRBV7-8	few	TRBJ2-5	CASSRVRDVQETQYF
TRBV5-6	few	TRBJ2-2	CASSFISTGPGELFF
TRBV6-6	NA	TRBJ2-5	CASSHEGTSGKETQYF
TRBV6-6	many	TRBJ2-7	CASRPSGVSYEQYF
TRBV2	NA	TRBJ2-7	CASSENSYEQYF
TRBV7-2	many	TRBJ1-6	CASSFQGNSPLHF
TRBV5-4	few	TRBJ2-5	CASSFGTGRGKTQYF
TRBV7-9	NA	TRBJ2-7	CASSLAGVEYEQYF
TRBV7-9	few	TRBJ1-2	CASITTGTGSGYTF